A selection of T cell receptor beta chains follows, all from one sample in a study of tumor-infiltrating lymphocytes in primary liver carcinoma. TCRdb reprocessed the multiplex PCR reads via MiXCR and lists one record per CDR3 protein. The table has 70,000 to 85,000 distinct CDR3 sequences, about 64% seen once. The sequencing input was liver tumor tissue from sampling region 4. The receptors were sampled from a woman aged 55-69 years with primary liver carcinoma and hepatitis B virus infection. Both conserved end residues are part of each CDR3. A D gene is named only where the DNA matches it firmly. Size values are once, few and many counts, or a class for expanded clones, and some rows have none.

-	TRBV11-2	-	TRBJ2-5	CTSSYTQETQYF	TGCACCAGCAGCTATACCCAAGAGACCCAGTACTTC
-	TRBV4-1	-	TRBJ2-3	CTSSQEFLIDTQYF	TGCACCAGCAGCCAAGAATTTTTGATAGATACGCAATATTTT
-	TRBV11-2	-	TRBJ2-3	CASSLEWTDTDMQYF	TGTGCTAGCAGCTTAGAATGGACGGACACAGATATGCAGTATTTT
once	TRBV11-2	-	TRBJ2-1	CASSYGASRGYNEQFF	TGTGCCAGTAGCTACGGAGCTAGCAGGGGATACAATGAGCAGTTCTTC
many	TRBV29-1	TRBD2	TRBJ2-3	CSVAVTSGRRTDTQYF	TGCAGCGTTGCCGTGACTAGCGGGAGAAGGACAGATACGCAGTATTTT
-	TRBV29-1	TRBD1	TRBJ2-3	CSIGDRTLADTQYF	TGTAGCATTGGGGACAGGACCCTCGCAGATACGCAGTATTTT
few	TRBV7-3	TRBD2	TRBJ2-2	CASGLAGISGELFF	TGTGCCAGCGGACTAGCGGGAATATCCGGGGAGCTGTTTTTT
-	TRBV29-1	-	TRBJ1-1	CNCFIDTEAFF	TGCAACTGCTTTATTGACACTGAAGCTTTCTTT
-	TRBV11-3	-	TRBJ2-1	CGSSIGWGEWGVDEQFF	TGTGGCAGCAGCATAGGTTGGGGGGAGTGGGGTGTCGATGAGCAGTTCTTC
-	TRBV19	-	TRBJ2-4	CASSKGTRDLAKNIQYF	TGTGCCAGTAGTAAAGGGACAAGGGATCTGGCCAAAAACATTCAGTACTTC
many	TRBV5-4	-	TRBJ2-1	CASSLAGTSGEQFF	TGTGCCAGCAGCTTGGCCGGGACCAGCGGTGAGCAGTTCTTC
-	TRBV5-4	-	TRBJ2-7	CAAGSGGSYEQYF	TGTGCCGCCGGATCAGGGGGGTCTTACGAGCAGTACTTC
many	TRBV6-5	TRBD1	TRBJ2-2	CASSPDRVHDTGELFF	TGTGCCAGCAGCCCCGACAGGGTACATGACACCGGGGAGCTGTTTTTT
-	TRBV20-1	TRBD1	TRBJ1-6	CSARDTGGGNSPLHF	TGCAGTGCTAGAGATACAGGGGGCGGTAATTCACCCCTCCACTTT
-	TRBV6-2/TRBV6-3	TRBD2	TRBJ2-1	CASKPPASGSYEQLF	TGTGCCAGCAAGCCCCCCGCTAGCGGGAGCTATGAGCAGTTATTC
-	TRBV6-6	-	TRBJ1-5	CANRGLGLGNQPQHF	TGTGCCAACAGAGGACTGGGTCTAGGCAATCAGCCCCAGCATTTT
many	TRBV28	TRBD1	TRBJ2-7	CASRTGYEQYF	TGTGCCAGCAGGACAGGGTACGAGCAGTACTTC
-	TRBV12-3/TRBV12-4	-	TRBJ1-1	CASNSRGDTEAFF	TGTGCCAGCAATTCTCGAGGTGACACTGAAGCTTTCTTT
few	TRBV2	TRBD2	TRBJ2-1	CASSERLAGGSGNEQFF	TGTGCCAGCAGTGAAAGACTTGCGGGAGGGTCCGGCAATGAGCAGTTCTTC
-	TRBV20-1	TRBD2	TRBJ2-3	CSARISSGLAGVPQQYF	TGCAGTGCTAGAATCTCTTCGGGACTAGCGGGAGTTCCCCAGCAGTATTTT
many	TRBV7-8	TRBD1	TRBJ2-7	CASSIDRGPYEQYF	TGTGCCAGCAGTATCGACAGGGGCCCCTACGAGCAGTACTTC
few	TRBV5-1	-	TRBJ1-4	CASSPTGEGYEKLFF	TGCGCCAGCAGCCCGACAGGAGAGGGGTATGAAAAACTGTTTTTT
few	TRBV7-2	-	TRBJ2-5	CASSTLDGWETQYF	TGTGCCAGCAGCACCCTGGACGGGTGGGAGACCCAGTACTTC
-	TRBV11-2	TRBD1	TRBJ2-3	CASILVGQAITDTHYF	TGTGCCAGCATCTTAGTCGGACAGGCGATCACAGATACGCATTATTTT
-	TRBV11-2	-	TRBJ2-7	CANSSHLGWIYEQHF	TGTGCCAACAGCTCTCACCTGGGATGGATTTACGAGCAGCACTTC
once	TRBV29-1	-	TRBJ2-3	CSVGTNGADTQYF	TGCAGTGTTGGAACTAATGGGGCAGATACGCAGTATTTT
-	TRBV6-1	TRBD2	TRBJ2-1	CANSEGGSRYNEQFF	TGTGCCAACAGTGAAGGCGGGAGCAGGTATAATGAGCAGTTCTTC
-	TRBV11-2	TRBD1	TRBJ2-7	CASSPGTVGNYEQYF	TGTGCGAGCAGCCCTGGGACAGTGGGCAACTACGAGCAGTACTTC
-	TRBV5-1	-	TRBJ2-7	CAISFNGGHRGQYF	TGCGCCATCAGCTTCAACGGGGGGCATCGTGGGCAGTACTTC
-	TRBV28	-	TRBJ2-3	CASSVRQSTDTRYF	TGTGCCAGCAGTGTTAGACAAAGCACAGATACGCGGTATTTT
many	TRBV7-9	TRBD2	TRBJ2-5	CASSLGLAGSPQETQYF	TGTGCCAGCAGCTTGGGGCTAGCGGGAAGTCCTCAAGAGACCCAGTACTTC
many	TRBV5-8	TRBD1	TRBJ2-2	CASSLRDRGDTGELFF	TGTGCCAGCAGCTTGAGGGACAGGGGGGACACCGGGGAGCTGTTTTTT
many	TRBV12-3/TRBV12-4	-	TRBJ2-2	CASSPLSWGASDPGELFF	TGTGCCAGCAGTCCTCTATCCTGGGGGGCCTCCGATCCCGGGGAGCTGTTTTTT
-	TRBV7-8	-	TRBJ2-7	CAGSSRQGEGYEQYF	TGTGCCGGCAGCTCACGACAAGGCGAGGGGTACGAGCAGTACTTC
few	TRBV10-2	TRBD2	TRBJ2-1	CASSGGGGSSYNEQFF	TGCGCCAGCAGTGGGGGGGGGGGGAGCTCCTACAATGAGCAGTTCTTC
-	TRBV28	TRBD2	TRBJ2-2	CVSSSPWTSGSWTGELFF	TGTGTCAGCAGTTCGCCATGGACTAGCGGGAGTTGGACCGGGGAGCTGTTTTTT
medium-sized	TRBV11-1	-	TRBJ2-7	CASSLRRSYEQYF	TGTGCCAGCAGCCTTCGCCGATCCTACGAGCAGTACTTC
-	TRBV5-1	-	TRBJ2-3	CISSLVQTDTQYF	TGCATCAGCAGCTTGGTCCAGACAGATACGCAGTATTTT
few	TRBV20-1	-	TRBJ2-2	CSVPWGDTGELFF	TGCAGCGTACCCTGGGGGGACACCGGGGAGCTGTTTTTT
-	TRBV6-5	-	TRBJ1-1	CAGRSRRGAQTTEAFF	TGTGCCGGTAGGTCCCGTCGGGGGGCGCAGACCACTGAAGCTTTCTTT
-	TRBV29-1	-	TRBJ2-3	CSVKQRNGGDTQYF	TGCAGCGTCAAACAGAGGAATGGAGGAGATACGCAGTACTTT
-	TRBV29-1	-	TRBJ2-5	CSASPGIQDTQYF	TGTAGCGCATCGCCAGGGATTCAAGATACCCAGTACTTC